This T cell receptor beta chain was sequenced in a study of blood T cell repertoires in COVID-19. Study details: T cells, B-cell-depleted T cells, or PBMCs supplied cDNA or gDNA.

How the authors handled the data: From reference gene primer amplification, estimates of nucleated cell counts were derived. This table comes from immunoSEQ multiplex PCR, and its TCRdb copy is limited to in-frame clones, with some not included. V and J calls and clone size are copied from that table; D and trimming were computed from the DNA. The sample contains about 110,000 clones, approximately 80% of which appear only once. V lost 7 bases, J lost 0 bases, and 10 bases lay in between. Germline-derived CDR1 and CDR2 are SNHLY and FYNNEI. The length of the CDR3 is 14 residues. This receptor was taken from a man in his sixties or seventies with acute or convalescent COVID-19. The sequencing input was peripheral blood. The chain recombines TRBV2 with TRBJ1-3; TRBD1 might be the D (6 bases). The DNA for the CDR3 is TGTGCCAGCAAGGGGGGGTACTCTGGAAACACCATATATTTT. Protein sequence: CASKGGYSGNTIYF.